This T cell receptor beta chain is drawn from a study of T cells in tuberculosis. About the study: In South Africa, adults with active tuberculosis were compared with IGRA-negative and latently infected IGRA-positive adolescents.

Sample share makes this clone medium-sized. Stated time point: new active TB diagnosis, blood taken before or within 7 days of starting treatment. CDR1 SGDLS and CDR2 YYNGEE come from the germline V gene. The CDR3 sequence is 12 residues long. V lost 0 bases, J lost 8 bases, and 6 bases lay in between. Assay used: immunoSEQ multiplex PCR; TCRdb lists only in-frame clones, some missing. This sample yields about 37,000 clones, of which 80% to 95% are seen a single time; 2.4% belongs to the top ten. The sequencing here drew on PBMCs, taken at tuberculosis diagnosis. The sequence came from an adult with tuberculosis. J is TRBJ2-1 and V is TRBV9; no reliable D call. CDR3 nucleotides: TGTGCCAGCAGCGTAGGAGGCCATGAGCAGTTCTTC. This gives the protein CASSVGGHEQFF.